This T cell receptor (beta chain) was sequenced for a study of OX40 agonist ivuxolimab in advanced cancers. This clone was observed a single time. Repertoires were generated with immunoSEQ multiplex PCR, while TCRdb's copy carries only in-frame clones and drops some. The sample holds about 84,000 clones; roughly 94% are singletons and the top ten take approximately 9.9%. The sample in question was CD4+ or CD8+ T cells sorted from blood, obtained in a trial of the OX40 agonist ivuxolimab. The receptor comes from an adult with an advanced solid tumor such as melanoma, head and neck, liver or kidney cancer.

The CDR3 DNA is TGTGCCAGCAGCTTGGAGGGGACCTGGGAAGCTTTCTTT. Its protein product is CASSLEGTWEAFF. The chain employs TRBV5-4 and TRBJ1-1, with a possible D match to TRBD1 (5 bases). V shed 0 bases and J shed 8 bases, with 11 bases lying between them. Germline lookup yields CDR1 SGHNT and CDR2 YYREEE (reference sequence). CDR3 size: 13 residues.